A single sample gave rise to the 19 T cell receptor beta chains below, sequenced in a study of blood T cell repertoires in COVID-19 (TCRdb year 2020). The receptor library was made with the immunoSEQ multiplex PCR assay. TCRdb holds this immuneACCESS table with in-frame rearrangements only. Some clones are missing; in checked studies, unresolved V genes explain under half, and the rest has no known cause. A total of approximately 58,000 clones appear in this sample, around four fifths of them only once. The ten biggest clones cover about 30% of the sample. Source material: peripheral blood. All receptors come from a man between 60 and 75 years old with COVID-19, enrolled during active disease.

The V call is TRBV27, the J call TRBJ2-3; 7 bases map to TRBD2. The J segment lost 5 bases and the V segment lost 8 bases, leaving 10 bases of the junction unmatched. The germline V gene has CDR1 MNHEY and CDR2 SMNVEV (reference sequence). The CDR3 has 14 amino acids. The chain's CDR3 is CASPLAGAEDTQYF. CDR3 DNA: TGTGCCAGCCCCCTGGCGGGAGCTGAAGATACGCAGTATTTT.

This chain connects TRBV11-2 to TRBJ2-4; a possible D gene is TRBD2 (7 bases). The CDR3 runs 17 residues. The V end was cut by 4 bases, the J end by 0 bases, with 16 bases between. Germline V lookup: CDR1 SGHAT, CDR2 FQNNGV. The CDR3 here is CASSSPGGRRAKNIQYF. The CDR3 bases are TGTGCCAGCAGCTCCCCCGGGGGGCGGCGAGCCAAAAACATTCAGTACTTC.

The J gene is TRBJ2-2, the V gene TRBV9, with a possible D match to TRBD1 (6 bases). Trimming took off 5 bases at V and 1 base at J, with 15 bases between the two ends. Germline lookup yields CDR1 SGDLS and CDR2 YYNGEE. CDR3 size: 16 residues. The CDR3 nucleotides are TGTGCCAGCAGGGCAGGGGAGACAGTGAACACCGGGGAGCTGTTTTTT. Protein: CASRAGETVNTGELFF. The variable domain in full, with the rest retrieved from reference TRBV9 and TRBJ2-2, is DSGVTQTPKHLITATGQRVTLRCSPRSGDLSVYWYQQSLDQGLQFLIQYYNGEERAKGNILERFSAQQFPDLHSELNLSSLELGDSALYFCASRAGETVNTGELFFGEGSRLTVL.

Here the CDR3 DNA reads TGTGCCAGCAGCCCGGGGGCTAGCGGGGATTCCTACGAGCAGTACTTC. It is translated as CASSPGASGDSYEQYF. The rearrangement links TRBV5-6 to TRBJ2-7, with TRBD2 matching over 9 bases. CDR3 length: 16 residues. Looked up from germline, CDR1 is SGHDT and CDR2 is YYEEEE. J gave up 1 base and V 4 bases, and 9 bases lay outside the gene matches.

The V call is TRBV9, the J call TRBJ2-2; tentatively, D is TRBD1 (6 bases). CDR3 size: 16 residues. Germline V gene sequence: CDR1 SGDLS, CDR2 YYNGEE. Trimming removed 4 bases at V and 0 bases at J, with 13 bases between. CDR3 region: CASSPDDRPNTGELFF. The CDR3 bases are TGTGCCAGCAGCCCAGACGACAGGCCGAACACCGGGGAGCTGTTTTTT.

The chain links TRBV19 to TRBJ1-1; the D gene is possibly TRBD1 (6 bases). The CDR3 loop spans 15 amino acids. Germline V gives CDR1 LNHDA, CDR2 SQIVND (reference sequence). Trimming cost V 0 bases and J 1 base, with 9 bases left between them. The CDR3 is CASSIDRTANTEAFF. The CDR3 nucleotides are TGTGCCAGTAGTATAGACCGGACAGCGAACACTGAAGCTTTCTTT. Full variable domain (remainder filled in from reference TRBV19 and TRBJ1-1): DGGITQSPKYLFRKEGQNVTLSCEQNLNHDAMYWYRQDPGQGLRLIYYSQIVNDFQKGDIAEGYSVSREKKESFPLTVTSAQKNPTAFYLCASSIDRTANTEAFFGQGTRLTVV.

The CDR3 reads CASSIPPPGQRWLRTEAFF. The CDR3 nucleotides read TGTGCCAGTAGTATACCCCCCCCGGGACAGAGGTGGTTAAGGACTGAAGCTTTCTTT. V and J are TRBV19 and TRBJ1-1, with 7 bases aligning to TRBD1. This CDR3 region has 19 residues. V shed 2 bases, J shed 5 bases, and the junction held 20 bases outside the gene matches. Per the germline V gene, CDR1 is LNHDA and CDR2 is SQIVND (reference sequence).

The chain couples TRBV5-1 to TRBJ1-4; D gene ambiguous. Trimming stripped 0 bases from V and 2 bases from J, with 8 bases between. Germline V gene lookup returns CDR1 SGHRS and CDR2 YFSETQ. This CDR3 spans 15 amino acids. The CDR3 DNA reads TGCGCCAGCAGCTTGGGGGCGTCGACTAATGAAAAACTGTTTTTT. This codes for CASSLGASTNEKLFF.

The chain carries TRBV6-5 and TRBJ2-5; D not resolved. Germline CDR1 and CDR2: MNHEY and SVGAGI. Trimming stripped 0 bases from V and 3 bases from J, with 14 bases between. This CDR3 spans 16 amino acids. CDR3 coding DNA: TGTGCCAGCAGTTACTCGTCCGCAGGATACGAAGAGACCCAGTACTTC. Translating gives CASSYSSAGYEETQYF.

The chain couples TRBV13 to TRBJ1-4; D unresolved. Germline CDR1 PRHDT, CDR2 FYEKMQ (reference sequence). The CDR3 sequence is 14 residues long. Trimming took off 4 bases at V and 8 bases at J, with 14 bases between the two ends. This CDR3 is CASSSGLHGEKLFF. CDR3 nucleotide sequence: TGTGCCAGCAGCTCCGGACTTCATGGGGAAAAACTGTTTTTT. Full variable domain (rest looked up from reference TRBV13 and TRBJ1-4): AAGVIQSPRHLIKEKRETATLKCYPIPRHDTVYWYQQGPGQDPQFLISFYEKMQSDKGSIPDRFSAQQFSDYHSELNMSSLELGDSALYFCASSSGLHGEKLFFGSGTQLSVL.

The CDR3: CASSFGQLSGNTIYF. CDR3 DNA sequence: TGTGCCAGCAGCTTCGGACAGCTCTCTGGAAACACCATATATTTT. The rearrangement uses TRBV5-4 and TRBJ1-3; possible D gene TRBD1, 6 bases. Trimming stripped 2 bases from V and 0 bases from J, with 9 bases between. Germline assignment: CDR1 SGHNT and CDR2 YYREEE (reference sequence). The CDR3 has 15 amino acids.

The rearrangement uses TRBV30 and TRBJ2-1; D not certain. CDR1 and CDR2 from the germline V gene are GTSNPN and SVGIG (reference sequence). The CDR3 has 11 amino acids. The V end lost 4 bases, the J end lost 4 bases, and 5 bases lay between the germline ends. The CDR3 nucleotides are TGTGCCTGGAAACAGTACAATGAGCAGTTCTTC. It is translated as CAWKQYNEQFF. Full variable domain (missing parts from reference TRBV30 and TRBJ2-1): SQTIHQWPATLVQPVGSPLSLECTVEGTSNPNLYWYRQAAGRGLQLLFYSVGIGQISSEVPQNLSASRPQDRQFILSSKKLLLSDSGFYLCAWKQYNEQFFGPGTRLTVL.

The rearrangement uses TRBV19 and TRBJ2-1; possibly TRBD1 for D (5 bases). The V end was cut by 6 bases, the J end by 7 bases, with 22 bases between. CDR1 and CDR2 (germline): LNHDA, SQIVND (reference sequence). The CDR3 length is 16 residues. Here the CDR3 reads CASRNLRVSFGNEQFF. The CDR3 DNA is TGTGCCAGTAGGAACCTCAGGGTATCGTTTGGGAATGAGCAGTTCTTC.

This sequence joins TRBV5-6 and TRBJ1-2; 8 nucleotides match TRBD1. The length of the CDR3 is 14 residues. V dropped 2 bases and J dropped 2; count of bases not matched to a gene: 2. Germline V gene lookup returns CDR1 SGHDT and CDR2 YYEEEE. CDR3 in amino acids: CASSLQGENYGYTF. The CDR3 DNA sequence: TGTGCCAGCAGCTTACAGGGGGAGAACTATGGCTACACCTTC.

This chain connects TRBV5-1 to TRBJ1-2; a possible D gene is TRBD1 (6 bases). The CDR3 consists of 14 residues. Germline loops: CDR1 SGHRS, CDR2 YFSETQ. Trimming took 5 bases from V and 5 from J, leaving 16 bases between them. CDR3 loop: CASRPDRSYYGYTF. In DNA, the CDR3 is TGCGCCAGCAGACCAGACAGGAGCTATTATGGCTACACCTTC.

This chain uses TRBV5-1 with TRBJ1-1, with 7 bases fitting TRBD1. The V gene end was trimmed by 2 bases and the J gene end by 3 bases; junction bases not matched to a gene: 4. The CDR3 runs 14 residues. Germline CDR1 SGHRS, CDR2 YFSETQ. The CDR3 loop reads CASSFTGADTEAFF. In DNA, the CDR3 is TGCGCCAGCAGCTTCACAGGGGCGGACACTGAAGCTTTCTTT. Full variable domain (remainder filled in from reference TRBV5-1 and TRBJ1-1): KAGVTQTPRYLIKTRGQQVTLSCSPISGHRSVSWYQQTPGQGLQFLFEYFSETQRNKGNFPGRFSGRQFSNSRSEMNVSTLELGDSALYLCASSFTGADTEAFFGQGTRLTVV.

V and J are TRBV7-8 and TRBJ2-5; 8 nucleotides line up with TRBD1. CDR3 size: 16 residues. Germline trimming cut 5 bases from V and 5 bases from J; bases unmatched to any gene: 13. Germline V CDR1 and CDR2: SGHVS, FQNEAQ. This CDR3 reads CASSNTRGPRRETQYF. CDR3 nucleotides: TGTGCCAGCAGCAACACCAGGGGGCCTAGGCGGGAGACCCAGTACTTC. The full variable domain, completed using reference TRBV7-8 and TRBJ2-5, is GAGVSQSPRYKVAKRGQDVALRCDPISGHVSLFWYQQALGQGPEFLTYFQNEAQLDKSGLPSDRFFAERPEGSVSTLKIQRTQQEDSAVYLCASSNTRGPRRETQYFGPGTRLLVL.

The chain joins TRBV6-5 to TRBJ1-1; possible D gene TRBD1, 6 bases. The CDR3 loop spans 14 amino acids. In germline, CDR1 is MNHEY, CDR2 SVGAGI. Deletions cut 7 bases from V and 6 bases from J, with 18 bases between. DNA of the CDR3: TGTGCCAGCACCACCGACAGGTCTGGAGCTGAAGCTTTCTTT. Translation gives CASTTDRSGAEAFF.

Of note for this clone: The limits of the CDR3 on the DNA are not certain, so only TCRdb's listed CDR3 is given. This chain joins TRBV6-5 and TRBJ2-5; the table names TRBD2, a call not compared with the DNA. Germline-derived CDR1 and CDR2 are MNHEY and SVGAGI. The CDR3 region is 15 residues in length, termini included. The CDR3 is CASSTSTGSFLTQYF.